Here is one T cell receptor beta chain with its context. The target antigen is unknown. Molecular-barcoded quantitative 5'-RACE produced these TCR beta libraries. One entry per CDR3 protein, called by TCRdb with MiXCR from the 5' RACE reads. The sample has hundreds of thousands of distinct CDR3 sequences; approximately 22% are singletons. This record comes from a study of CD8 T cells in ankylosing spondylitis. CDR3 length: 17 amino acids. CDR1 and CDR2 from the germline V gene are MGHRA and YSYEKL. V gave up 1 base and J gave up 5 bases; unmatched junction bases: 9. Study-level results: CD8+ by phenotype, disease-linked clones were relatively rare in peripheral blood.

The sequenced sample consisted of blood, either unsorted or a sorted T cell fraction (not recorded which). The chain uses TRBV4-1 and TRBJ2-1; 9 nucleotides line up with TRBD2. This receptor was taken from a male donor with ankylosing spondylitis or in good health (not recorded which). DNA of the CDR3: TGCGCCAGCAGCCAAGGGAGGCGGGGGGGCCGTAACAATGAGCAGTTCTTC. This sequence encodes CASSQGRRGGRNNEQFF.